A single TCR beta chain is shown here with its context. Its antigen is undetermined. The CDR3 consists of 17 residues. Germline CDR1 and CDR2: SEHNR and FQNEAQ (reference sequence). Germline trimming cut 1 base from V and 7 bases from J; bases unmatched to any gene: 7. This record belongs to a study of beta chain features in type 1 diabetes. Study outcomes and limitations: Naive, central memory and Treg TCRB repertoires seemed to resemble each other more closely in patients than they did in healthy donors.

Expressed TCRB transcripts got sequenced, as all isolated RNA was reverse transcribed. This table comes from immunoSEQ multiplex PCR, and its TCRdb copy is limited to in-frame clones, with some not included. The data show roughly 370,000 clones, about 15% seen once. The chain carries TRBV7-9 and TRBJ2-1, with 13 bases fitting TRBD2. This clonotype was obtained from a man aged 25 to 40 in good health. The sequenced sample consisted of naive CD4+ T cells from blood. CDR3 sequence reads: CASSLGGLAGVTNEQFF. The CDR3, as DNA: TGTGCCAGCAGCTTAGGAGGACTAGCGGGGGTGACTAATGAGCAGTTCTTC. The full variable domain, with the rest looked up from reference TRBV7-9 and TRBJ2-1, is DTGVSQNPRHKITKRGQNVTFRCDPISEHNRLYWYRQTLGQGPEFLTYFQNEAQLEKSRLLSDRFSAERPKGSFSTLEIQRTEQGDSAMYLCASSLGGLAGVTNEQFFGPGTRLTVL.